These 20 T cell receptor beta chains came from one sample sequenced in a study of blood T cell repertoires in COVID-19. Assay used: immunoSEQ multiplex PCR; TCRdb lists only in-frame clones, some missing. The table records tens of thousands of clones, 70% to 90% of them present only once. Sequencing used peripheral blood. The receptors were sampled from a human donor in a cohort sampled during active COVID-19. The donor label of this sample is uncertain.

The CDR3 reads CASRLDSYNEQFF. The CDR3 DNA reads TGTGCCAGCAGATTGGACAGCTACAATGAGCAGTTCTTC. The J gene is TRBJ2-1, the V gene TRBV27, with a weak D call TRBD1 (6 bases). V lost 6 bases, J lost 3 bases, and 9 bases lay in between. CDR3 length equals 13 residues. CDR1 is MNHEY and CDR2 is SMNVEV in the germline V gene (reference sequence).

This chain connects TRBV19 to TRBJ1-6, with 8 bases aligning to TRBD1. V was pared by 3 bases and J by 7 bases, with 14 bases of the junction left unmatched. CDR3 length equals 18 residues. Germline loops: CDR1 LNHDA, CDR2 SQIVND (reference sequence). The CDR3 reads CASSIPSAGGYENSPLHF. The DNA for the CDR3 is TGTGCCAGTAGTATCCCATCGGCAGGGGGCTATGAGAATTCACCCCTCCACTTT.

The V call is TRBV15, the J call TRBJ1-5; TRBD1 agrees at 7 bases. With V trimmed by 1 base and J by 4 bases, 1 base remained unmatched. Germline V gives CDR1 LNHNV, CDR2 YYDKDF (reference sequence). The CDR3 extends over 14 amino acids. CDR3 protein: CATSRGDRNQPQHF. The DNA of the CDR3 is TGTGCCACCAGCAGAGGGGACAGAAATCAGCCCCAGCATTTT.

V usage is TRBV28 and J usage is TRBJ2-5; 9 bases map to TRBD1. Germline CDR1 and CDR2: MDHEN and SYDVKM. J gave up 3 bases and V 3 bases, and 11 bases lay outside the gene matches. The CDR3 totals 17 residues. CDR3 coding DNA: TGTGCCAGCAGTTTCGGGACAGGGATTCAATCAAAAGAGACCCAGTACTTC. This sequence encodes CASSFGTGIQSKETQYF.

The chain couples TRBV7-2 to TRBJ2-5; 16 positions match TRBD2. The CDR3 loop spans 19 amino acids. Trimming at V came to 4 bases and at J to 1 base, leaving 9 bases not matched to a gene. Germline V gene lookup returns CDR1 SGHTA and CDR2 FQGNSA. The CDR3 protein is CASSWPGTSGGAGQETQYF. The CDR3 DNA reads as TGTGCCAGCAGCTGGCCCGGGACTAGCGGGGGGGCCGGCCAAGAGACCCAGTACTTC.

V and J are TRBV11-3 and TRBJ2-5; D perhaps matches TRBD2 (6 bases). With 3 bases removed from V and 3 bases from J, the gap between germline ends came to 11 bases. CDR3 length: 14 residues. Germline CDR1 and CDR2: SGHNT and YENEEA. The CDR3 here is CASSLKTGEETQYF. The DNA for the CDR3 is TGTGCCAGCAGCTTGAAAACGGGGGAAGAGACCCAGTACTTC.

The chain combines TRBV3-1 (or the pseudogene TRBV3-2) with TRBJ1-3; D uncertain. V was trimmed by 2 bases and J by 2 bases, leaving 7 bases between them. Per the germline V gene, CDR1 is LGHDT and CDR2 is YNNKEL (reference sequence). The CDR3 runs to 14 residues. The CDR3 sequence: CASSQRGTGNTIYF. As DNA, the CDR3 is TGTGCCAGCAGCCAACGGGGTACTGGAAACACCATATATTTT.

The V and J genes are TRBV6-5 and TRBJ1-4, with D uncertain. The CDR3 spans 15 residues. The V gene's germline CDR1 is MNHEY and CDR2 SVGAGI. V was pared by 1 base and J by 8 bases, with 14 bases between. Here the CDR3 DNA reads TGTGCCAGCAGTTACTACGGTGGAGAGGGCGAAAAACTGTTTTTT. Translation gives CASSYYGGEGEKLFF.

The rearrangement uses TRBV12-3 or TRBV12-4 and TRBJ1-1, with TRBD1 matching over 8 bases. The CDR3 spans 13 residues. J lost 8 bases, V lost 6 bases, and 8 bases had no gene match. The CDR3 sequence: CASSAGGRMEAFF. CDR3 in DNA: TGTGCCAGCAGCGCAGGGGGCCGAATGGAAGCTTTCTTT.

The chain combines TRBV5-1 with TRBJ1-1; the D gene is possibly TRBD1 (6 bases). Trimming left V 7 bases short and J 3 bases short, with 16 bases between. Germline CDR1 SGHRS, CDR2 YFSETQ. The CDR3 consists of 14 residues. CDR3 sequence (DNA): TGCGCCAGCGGAACACAGGGAACAGACACTGAAGCTTTCTTT. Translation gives CASGTQGTDTEAFF.

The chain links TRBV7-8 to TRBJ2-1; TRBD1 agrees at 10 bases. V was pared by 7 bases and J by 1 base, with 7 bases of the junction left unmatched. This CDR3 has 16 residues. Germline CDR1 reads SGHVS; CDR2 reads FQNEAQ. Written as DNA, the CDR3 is TGTGCCAGCACTGGTGGGACAGGGGCTTCCTACAATGAGCAGTTCTTC. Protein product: CASTGGTGASYNEQFF.

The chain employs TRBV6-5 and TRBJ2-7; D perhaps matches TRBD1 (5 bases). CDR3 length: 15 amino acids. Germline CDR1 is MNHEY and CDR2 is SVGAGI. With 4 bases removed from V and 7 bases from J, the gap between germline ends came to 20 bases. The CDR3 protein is CASSSQGYRSNEQYF. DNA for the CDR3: TGTGCCAGCAGTTCTCAGGGTTACCGCTCAAATGAGCAGTACTTC.

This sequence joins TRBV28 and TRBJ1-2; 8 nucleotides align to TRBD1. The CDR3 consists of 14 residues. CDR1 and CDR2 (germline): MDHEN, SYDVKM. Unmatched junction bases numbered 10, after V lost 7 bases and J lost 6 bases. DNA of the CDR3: TGTGCCAGCAACCCGGGACAGGTAACAAATGGCTACACCTTC. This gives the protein CASNPGQVTNGYTF.

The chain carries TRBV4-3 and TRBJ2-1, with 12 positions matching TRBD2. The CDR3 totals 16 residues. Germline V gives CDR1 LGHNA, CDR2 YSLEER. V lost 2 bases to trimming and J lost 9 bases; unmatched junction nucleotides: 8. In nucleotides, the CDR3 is TGCGCCAGCAGCCAAAGGCTAGCGGGGGGGCCAGGTGAGCAGTTCTTC. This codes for CASSQRLAGGPGEQFF.

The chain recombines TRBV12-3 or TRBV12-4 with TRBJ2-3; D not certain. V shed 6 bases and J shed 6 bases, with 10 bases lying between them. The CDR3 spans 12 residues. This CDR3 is CASSRLADTQYF. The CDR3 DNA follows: TGTGCCAGCAGCCGACTTGCTGATACGCAGTATTTT.

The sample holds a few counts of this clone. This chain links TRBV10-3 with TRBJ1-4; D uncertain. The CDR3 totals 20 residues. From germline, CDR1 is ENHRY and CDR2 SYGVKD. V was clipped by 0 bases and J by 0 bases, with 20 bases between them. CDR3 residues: CAISESPVSDGTATNEKLFF. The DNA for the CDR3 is TGTGCCATCAGTGAGTCCCCGGTCAGCGACGGAACTGCAACTAATGAAAAACTGTTTTTT.

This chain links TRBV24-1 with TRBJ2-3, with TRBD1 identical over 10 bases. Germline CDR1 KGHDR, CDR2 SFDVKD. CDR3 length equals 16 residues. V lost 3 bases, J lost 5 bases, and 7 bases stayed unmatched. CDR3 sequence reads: CATSDQRQGAGDTQYF. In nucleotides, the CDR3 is TGTGCCACCAGTGATCAGCGACAGGGGGCTGGAGATACGCAGTATTTT.

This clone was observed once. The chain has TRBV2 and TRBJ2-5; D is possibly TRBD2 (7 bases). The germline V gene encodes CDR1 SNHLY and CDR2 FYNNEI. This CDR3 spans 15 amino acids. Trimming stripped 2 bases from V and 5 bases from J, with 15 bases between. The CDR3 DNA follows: TGTGCCAGCAGTGAATGGGGGGGGGCCATGGAGACCCAGTACTTC. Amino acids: CASSEWGGAMETQYF.

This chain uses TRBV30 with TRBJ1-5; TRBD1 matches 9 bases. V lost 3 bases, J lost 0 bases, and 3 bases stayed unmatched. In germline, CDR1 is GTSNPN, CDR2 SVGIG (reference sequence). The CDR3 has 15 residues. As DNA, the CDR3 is TGTGCCTGGAGAGGGACAGGGAATAGCAATCAGCCCCAGCATTTT. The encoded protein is CAWRGTGNSNQPQHF.

The CDR3, as DNA: TGTGCCAGCAGCTTCCAAACAGATACGCAGTATTTT. Protein product: CASSFQTDTQYF. V and J are TRBV11-2 and TRBJ2-3; D not certain. There are 12 residues in the CDR3. CDR1 and CDR2 from the germline V gene are SGHAT and FQNNGV. The V gene lost 3 bases and the J gene lost 3 bases, with 4 bases spanning the gap.